This is a list of T cell receptor beta chains from one sample in a study of cytomegalovirus exposure and HLA in healthy donors. Profiling relied on immunoSEQ multiplex PCR, and the TCRdb table lists in-frame clones only, not all of them. This table holds 200,000 to 250,000 clones, over 65% found once. The sequenced sample consisted of PBMCs. These TCRs come from a man between 18 and 35 years old in good health and CMV-seronegative. Each CDR3 is given with its conserved first and last residue. A D gene is named only where the DNA matches it firmly. Size is omitted from some rows. Given values are once, few, many or a class for expanded clones.

>NA|TRBV28|NA|TRBJ1-2
CASSLNYRVHTF
TGTGCCAGCAGTTTAAACTACAGGGTTCACACCTTC
>TRBD1|TRBV9|few|TRBJ1-1
CASSSGQWGTEAFF
TGTGCCAGCAGCTCGGGACAGTGGGGCACTGAAGCTTTCTTT
>NA|TRBV5-1|NA|TRBJ1-2
CASSLQQGEHYGYTF
TGCGCCAGCAGCTTGCAACAAGGGGAACACTATGGCTACACCTTC
>NA|TRBV6-1|NA|TRBJ1-4
CASLMGGQGEKLFF
TGTGCCAGCCTAATGGGGGGGCAGGGGGAAAAACTGTTTTTT
>NA|TRBV9|NA|TRBJ1-4
CASSGDMRNEKLFF
TGTGCCAGCAGCGGGGACATGAGGAATGAAAAACTGTTTTTT
>NA|TRBV6-1|NA|TRBJ2-7
CASSNPRQAYYEQYF
TGTGCCAGCAGCAACCCTCGACAGGCTTACTACGAGCAGTACTTC
>TRBD2|TRBV10-3|NA|TRBJ2-7
CAIRARVREQTYEQYF
TGTGCCATCAGGGCCAGAGTGCGGGAGCAGACCTACGAGCAGTACTTC
>TRBD2|TRBV2|NA|TRBJ2-3
CASRIGTSGLSTDTQYF
TGTGCCAGCAGAATAGGGACTAGCGGGCTGAGCACAGATACGCAGTATTTT
>TRBD2|TRBV4-1|NA|TRBJ2-7
CASSPRLAGGNHEQYF
TGCGCCAGCAGCCCTCGACTAGCGGGAGGTAACCACGAGCAGTACTTC
>NA|TRBV15|NA|TRBJ2-1
CATSRERQSYNEQFF
TGTGCCACCAGCAGAGAGAGACAGTCCTACAATGAGCAGTTCTTC
>TRBD1|TRBV9|NA|TRBJ2-1
CASSVATGQGVLGEQFF
TGTGCCAGCAGCGTAGCTACAGGACAGGGGGTTTTAGGTGAGCAGTTCTTC
>TRBD2|TRBV5-8|NA|TRBJ2-5
CASSLERGGVQETQYF
TGTGCCAGCAGCCTCGAGCGGGGGGGGGTCCAAGAGACCCAGTACTTC
>NA|TRBV5-1|NA|TRBJ1-2
CASSLDEGAHGYTF
TGCGCCAGCAGCTTAGACGAGGGCGCTCATGGCTACACCTTC
>TRBD1|TRBV19|NA|TRBJ2-2
CASKGGTGNTGELFF
TGTGCCAGTAAAGGAGGGACAGGGAACACCGGGGAGCTGTTTTTT
>NA|TRBV5-1|once|TRBJ1-2
CASSLAGEDGANYGYTF
TGCGCCAGCAGCCTGGCGGGAGAAGACGGGGCTAACTATGGCTACACCTTC
>NA|TRBV9|few|TRBJ2-2
CASSAWTANTGELFF
TGTGCCAGCAGCGCCTGGACAGCGAACACCGGGGAGCTGTTTTTT
>TRBD1|TRBV5-6|NA|TRBJ2-7
CASSSGQGYEQYF
TGTGCCAGCAGCTCCGGACAGGGCTACGAGCAGTACTTC
>TRBD1|TRBV7-3|NA|TRBJ1-2
CASSPQTGGGGYTF
TGTGCCAGCAGCCCACAGACAGGGGGCGGTGGCTACACCTTC
>TRBD1|TRBV28|once|TRBJ2-7
CASSFSGGVAVYEQYF
TGTGCCAGCAGTTTTTCAGGGGGTGTCGCGGTCTACGAGCAGTACTTC
>TRBD1|TRBV5-4|NA|TRBJ2-4
CASSLQGATKNIQYF
TGTGCCAGCAGCTTGCAGGGGGCGACCAAAAACATTCAGTACTTC
>NA|TRBV6-1|NA|TRBJ2-7
CASNSYEQYF
TGTGCCAGCAACTCCTACGAGCAGTACTTC
>TRBD2|TRBV29-1|NA|TRBJ2-3
CSVENLGTSGSTDTQYF
TGCAGCGTTGAAAATTTAGGGACTAGCGGCAGCACAGATACGCAGTATTTT
>TRBD2|TRBV19|NA|TRBJ2-1
CASTPLAGGMNEQFF
TGTGCCAGTACCCCCCTGGCGGGAGGGATGAATGAGCAGTTCTTC
>TRBD2|TRBV15|NA|TRBJ2-7
CATSPGLVGYEQYF
TGTGCCACCAGCCCAGGACTAGTCGGCTACGAGCAGTACTTC
>TRBD1|TRBV19|NA|TRBJ2-7
CASRQGNSYEQYF
TGTGCCAGTCGACAGGGAAACTCCTACGAGCAGTACTTC
>TRBD1|TRBV28|once|TRBJ1-2
CASSEDRGPNYGYTF
TGTGCCAGCAGCGAAGACAGGGGACCTAACTATGGCTACACCTTC
>NA|TRBV27|once|TRBJ2-7
CASSLEPGYEQYF
TGTGCCAGCAGTTTAGAGCCCGGTTACGAGCAGTACTTC
>NA|TRBV11-3|NA|TRBJ1-1
CASSFQNTEAFF
TGTGCCAGCAGCTTTCAAAACACTGAAGCTTTCTTT
>NA|TRBV19|NA|TRBJ2-7
CASSPTGWNYEQYF
TGTGCCAGTAGCCCTACAGGGTGGAACTACGAGCAGTACTTC
>TRBD2|TRBV7-9|NA|TRBJ2-1
CASIHSGRVIDEQFF
TGTGCCAGCATCCATAGCGGGAGGGTTATAGATGAGCAGTTCTTC
>NA|TRBV12-1|NA|TRBJ2-7
CASSFELAGGPYEQYF
TGTGCCAGCAGCTTTGAGCTAGCGGGAGGGCCGTACGAGCAGTACTTC
>TRBD1|TRBV6-5|NA|TRBJ1-2
CASRRDRQDYGYTF
TGTGCCAGCAGGAGGGACAGGCAAGACTATGGCTACACCTTC
>TRBD1|TRBV28|NA|TRBJ2-7
CASSPGQGRSSYEQYF
TGTGCCAGCAGCCCGGGACAGGGTAGGAGCTCCTACGAGCAGTACTTC
>NA|TRBV30|NA|TRBJ2-7
CAWSVQFYEQYF
TGTGCCTGGAGTGTACAGTTTTACGAGCAGTACTTC
>TRBD2|TRBV10-3|NA|TRBJ2-1
CAISEGLAGTYNEQFF
TGTGCCATCAGTGAGGGACTAGCGGGAACCTACAATGAGCAGTTCTTC
>NA|TRBV5-1|NA|TRBJ2-3
CASSLDSLSTDTQYF
TGCGCCAGCAGCTTGGATAGCCTTAGCACAGATACGCAGTATTTT
>TRBD1|TRBV7-6|NA|TRBJ2-6
CASSLGSDRGAGPGANVLTF
TGTGCCAGCAGCTTAGGATCTGACAGGGGGGCTGGTCCTGGGGCCAACGTCCTGACTTTC
>NA|TRBV7-9|few|TRBJ1-4
CASSLYTGTKLFF
TGTGCCAGCAGCTTATATACAGGGACAAAACTGTTTTTT
>TRBD1|TRBV6-1|NA|TRBJ1-1
CASSTGVWTEAFF
TGTGCCAGTTCAACAGGGGTCTGGACTGAAGCTTTCTTT
>TRBD1|TRBV7-9|NA|TRBJ1-2
CASSKSSGTGAGGYTF
TGTGCCAGCAGCAAAAGCTCCGGGACAGGAGCGGGTGGCTACACCTTC
>NA|TRBV4-1|once|TRBJ2-7
CASSQRQGLPPPHYEQYF
TGCGCCAGCAGCCAGAGACAGGGACTTCCTCCCCCTCACTACGAGCAGTACTTC
>TRBD1|TRBV5-6|NA|TRBJ2-7
CASSLLQGADKYEQYF
TGTGCCAGCAGCTTGTTACAGGGGGCAGACAAATACGAGCAGTACTTC
>NA|TRBV11-2|NA|TRBJ1-3
CASSQVGQYSGNTIYF
TGTGCCAGCAGCCAGGTGGGGCAGTACTCTGGAAACACCATATATTTT
>TRBD1|TRBV4-1|NA|TRBJ2-4
CASSHLTRGKKKNIQYF
TGCGCCAGCAGCCACCTCACCAGGGGGAAAAAGAAAAACATTCAGTACTTC
>NA|TRBV29-1|NA|TRBJ1-1
CSVAFRNTEAFF
TGCAGCGTTGCCTTCCGGAACACTGAAGCTTTCTTT
>TRBD2|TRBV18|NA|TRBJ2-2
CASSQTTSGLNTGELFF
TGTGCCAGCTCACAAACGACTAGCGGGTTGAACACCGGGGAGCTGTTTTTT
>TRBD1|TRBV2|NA|TRBJ1-1
CASRRQGNTEAFF
TGTGCCAGCAGGAGACAGGGCAACACTGAAGCTTTCTTT
>TRBD2|TRBV7-8|few|TRBJ2-1
CASSPRTSINEQFF
TGTGCCAGCAGCCCCCGGACTAGCATCAATGAGCAGTTCTTC
>TRBD1|TRBV18|NA|TRBJ2-7
CASSQTGQGSEQYF
TGTGCCAGCTCTCAGACGGGACAGGGTTCCGAGCAGTACTTC
>TRBD1|TRBV18|NA|TRBJ1-3
CASSPETGVGNTIYF
TGTGCCAGCTCACCGGAGACAGGGGTCGGAAACACCATATATTTT
>NA|TRBV6-1|NA|TRBJ2-6
CASSGAYSGANVLTF
TGTGCCAGCAGTGGGGCTTACTCTGGGGCCAACGTCCTGACTTTC
>NA|TRBV29-1|few|TRBJ1-5
CSVVSQPNQPQHF
TGCAGCGTTGTCTCACAGCCCAATCAGCCCCAGCATTTT
>NA|TRBV10-1|NA|TRBJ2-2
CASSGAQDTGELFF
TGCGCCAGCAGTGGGGCACAGGACACCGGGGAGCTGTTTTTT
>NA|TRBV27|NA|TRBJ1-6
CASSSREYSPLHF
TGTGCCAGCAGTTCTAGGGAGTATTCACCCCTCCACTTT
>TRBD2|TRBV28|NA|TRBJ2-7
CASSPGTTNYEQYF
TGTGCCAGCAGTCCCGGGACTACCAACTACGAGCAGTACTTC
>NA|TRBV15|NA|TRBJ2-7
CATSRGGQGRLSTYEQYF
TGTGCCACCAGCAGAGGGGGGCAGGGGCGGTTATCTACGTACGAGCAGTACTTC
>NA|TRBV28|once|TRBJ2-7
CASLGIYHEQYF
TGTGCCAGCCTAGGTATATATCACGAGCAGTACTTC
>NA|TRBV6-5|NA|TRBJ2-1
CASSYSQGPYDEQFF
TGTGCCAGCAGTTACTCACAGGGACCCTACGATGAGCAGTTCTTC
>TRBD1|TRBV5-1|NA|TRBJ2-1
CASSQTGGLYNEQFF
TGCGCCAGCAGCCAGACAGGGGGCCTATACAATGAGCAGTTCTTC